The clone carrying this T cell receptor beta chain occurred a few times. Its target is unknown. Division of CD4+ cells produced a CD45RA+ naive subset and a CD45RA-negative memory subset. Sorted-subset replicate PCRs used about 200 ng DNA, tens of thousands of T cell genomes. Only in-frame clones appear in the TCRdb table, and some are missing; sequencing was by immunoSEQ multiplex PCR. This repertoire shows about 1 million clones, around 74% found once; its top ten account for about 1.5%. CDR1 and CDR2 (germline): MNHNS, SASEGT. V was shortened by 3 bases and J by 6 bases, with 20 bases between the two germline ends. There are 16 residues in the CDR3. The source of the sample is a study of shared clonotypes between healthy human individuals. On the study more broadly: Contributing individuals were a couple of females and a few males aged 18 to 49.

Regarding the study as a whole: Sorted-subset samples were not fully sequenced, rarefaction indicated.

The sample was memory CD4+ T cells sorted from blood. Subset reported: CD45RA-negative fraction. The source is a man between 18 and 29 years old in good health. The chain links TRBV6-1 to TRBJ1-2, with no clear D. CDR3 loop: CASSDLQASGSHGYTF. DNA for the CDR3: TGTGCCAGCAGTGACCTGCAGGCAAGTGGGAGCCATGGCTACACCTTC.